This TCR beta chain came from a study of T cells in tumors after PD-1 blockade. Deletions cut 4 bases from V and 5 bases from J, with 11 bases between. Germline CDR1 SGHVS, CDR2 FNYEAQ. The length of the CDR3 is 13 residues. Profiled with immunoSEQ multiplex PCR; TCRdb holds only in-frame clones, not every one. The sample has some 18,000 clones, 65% to 85% seen once; the top ten hold around 25%. The table lists this clone with a count of one. This clonotype was sampled from a human donor with advanced basal cell or squamous cell carcinoma (not recorded which). This specimen consisted of PBMCs, obtained after anti-PD-1 therapy. V is TRBV7-6 and J is TRBJ1-1; tentative D call: TRBD1 (5 bases). In DNA form, the CDR3 reads TGTGCCAGCAGCTACCTGGGGGGGACTGAAGCTTTCTTT. Amino acid sequence: CASSYLGGTEAFF.